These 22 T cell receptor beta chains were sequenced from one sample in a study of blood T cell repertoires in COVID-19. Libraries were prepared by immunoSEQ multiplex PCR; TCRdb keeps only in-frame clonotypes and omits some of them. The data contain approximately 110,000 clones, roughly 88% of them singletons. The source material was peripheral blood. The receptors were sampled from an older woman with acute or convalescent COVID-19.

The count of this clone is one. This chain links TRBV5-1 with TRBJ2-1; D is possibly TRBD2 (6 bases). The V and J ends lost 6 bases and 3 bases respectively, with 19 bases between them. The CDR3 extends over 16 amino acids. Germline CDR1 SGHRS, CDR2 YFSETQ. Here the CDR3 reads CASTTGSQGLYNEQFF. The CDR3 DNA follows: TGCGCCAGCACCACCGGGAGTCAGGGCCTCTACAATGAGCAGTTCTTC. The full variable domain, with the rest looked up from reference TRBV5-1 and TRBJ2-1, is KAGVTQTPRYLIKTRGQQVTLSCSPISGHRSVSWYQQTPGQGLQFLFEYFSETQRNKGNFPGRFSGRQFSNSRSEMNVSTLELGDSALYLCASTTGSQGLYNEQFFGPGTRLTVL.

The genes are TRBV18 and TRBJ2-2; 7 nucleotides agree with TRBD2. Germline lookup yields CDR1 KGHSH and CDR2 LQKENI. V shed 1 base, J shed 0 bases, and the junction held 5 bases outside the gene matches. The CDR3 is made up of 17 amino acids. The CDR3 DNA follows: TGTGCCAGCTCACCACTTTTCAGCGGGGCGAACACCGGGGAGCTGTTTTTT. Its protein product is CASSPLFSGANTGELFF.

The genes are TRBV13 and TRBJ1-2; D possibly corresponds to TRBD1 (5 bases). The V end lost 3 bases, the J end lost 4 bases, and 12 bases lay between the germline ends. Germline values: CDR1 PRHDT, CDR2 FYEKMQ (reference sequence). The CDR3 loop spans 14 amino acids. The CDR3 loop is CASSFRQGSYGYTF. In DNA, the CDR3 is TGTGCCAGCAGCTTCCGGCAGGGTAGCTATGGCTACACCTTC.

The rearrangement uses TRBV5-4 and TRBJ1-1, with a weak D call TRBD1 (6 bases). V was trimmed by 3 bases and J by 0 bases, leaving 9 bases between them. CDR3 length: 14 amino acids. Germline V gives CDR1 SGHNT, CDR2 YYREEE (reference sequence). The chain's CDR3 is CASSYGQMNTEAFF. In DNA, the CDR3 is TGTGCCAGCAGCTACGGACAGATGAACACTGAAGCTTTCTTT.

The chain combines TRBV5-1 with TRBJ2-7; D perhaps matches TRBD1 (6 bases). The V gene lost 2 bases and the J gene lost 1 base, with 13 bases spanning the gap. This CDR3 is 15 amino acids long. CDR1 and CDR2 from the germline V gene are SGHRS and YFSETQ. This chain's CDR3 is CASSFGTGMSYEQYF. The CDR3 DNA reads TGCGCCAGCAGCTTCGGTACAGGGATGTCCTACGAGCAGTACTTC.

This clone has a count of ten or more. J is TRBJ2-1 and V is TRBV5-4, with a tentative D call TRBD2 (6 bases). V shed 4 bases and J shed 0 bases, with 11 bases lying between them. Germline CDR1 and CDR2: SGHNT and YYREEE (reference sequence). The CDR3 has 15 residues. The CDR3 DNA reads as TGTGCCAGCAGCCCGTCGGGGGACTCCTACAATGAGCAGTTCTTC. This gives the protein CASSPSGDSYNEQFF. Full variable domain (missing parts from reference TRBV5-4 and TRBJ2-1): ETGVTQSPTHLIKTRGQQVTLRCSSQSGHNTVSWYQQALGQGPQFIFQYYREEENGRGNFPPRFSGLQFPNYSSELNVNALELDDSALYLCASSPSGDSYNEQFFGPGTRLTVL.

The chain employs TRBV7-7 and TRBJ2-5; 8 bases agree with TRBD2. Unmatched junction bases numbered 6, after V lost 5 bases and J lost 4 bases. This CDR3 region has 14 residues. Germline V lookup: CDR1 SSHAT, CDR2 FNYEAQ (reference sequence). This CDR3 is CASSPRGGGETQYF. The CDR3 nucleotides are TGTGCCAGCAGCCCCCGGGGGGGCGGAGAGACCCAGTACTTC.

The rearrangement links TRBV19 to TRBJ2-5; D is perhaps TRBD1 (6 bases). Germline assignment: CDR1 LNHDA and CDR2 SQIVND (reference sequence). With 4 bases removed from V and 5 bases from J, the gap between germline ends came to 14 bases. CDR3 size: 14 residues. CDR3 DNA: TGTGCCAGTAGTAAGGGACACGAAGGGGAGACCCAGTACTTC. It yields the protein CASSKGHEGETQYF.

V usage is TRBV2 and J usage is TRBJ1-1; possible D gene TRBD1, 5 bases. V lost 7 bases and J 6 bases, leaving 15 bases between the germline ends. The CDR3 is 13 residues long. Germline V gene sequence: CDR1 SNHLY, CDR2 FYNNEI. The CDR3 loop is CASKGEGLPEAFF. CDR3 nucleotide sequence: TGTGCCAGCAAAGGGGAGGGGTTGCCTGAAGCTTTCTTT.

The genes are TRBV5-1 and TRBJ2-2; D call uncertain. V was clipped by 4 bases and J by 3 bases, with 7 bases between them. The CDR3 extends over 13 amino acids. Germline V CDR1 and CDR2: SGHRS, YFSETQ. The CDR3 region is CASSERYTGELFF. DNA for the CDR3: TGCGCCAGCAGCGAGCGATACACCGGGGAGCTGTTTTTT.

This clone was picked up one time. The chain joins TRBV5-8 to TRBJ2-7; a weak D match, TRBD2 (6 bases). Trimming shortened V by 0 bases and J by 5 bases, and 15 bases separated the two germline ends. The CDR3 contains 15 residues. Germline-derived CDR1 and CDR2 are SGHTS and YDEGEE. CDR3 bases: TGTGCCAGCAGCTTGGGTCTCGGAGGGGTACACGAGCAGTACTTC. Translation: CASSLGLGGVHEQYF.

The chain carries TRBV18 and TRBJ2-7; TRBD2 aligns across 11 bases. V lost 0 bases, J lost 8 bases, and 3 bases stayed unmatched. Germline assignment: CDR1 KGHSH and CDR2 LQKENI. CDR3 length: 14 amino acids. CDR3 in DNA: TGTGCCAGCTCACCACCACTAGCGGGAGAAAAGCAGTACTTC. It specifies CASSPPLAGEKQYF.

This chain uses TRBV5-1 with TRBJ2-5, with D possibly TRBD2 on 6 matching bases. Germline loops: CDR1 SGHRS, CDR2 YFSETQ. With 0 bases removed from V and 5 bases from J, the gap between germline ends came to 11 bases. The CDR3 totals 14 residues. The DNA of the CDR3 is TGCGCCAGCAGCTTGGGTGGAGGGATGGAGACCCAGTACTTC. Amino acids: CASSLGGGMETQYF.

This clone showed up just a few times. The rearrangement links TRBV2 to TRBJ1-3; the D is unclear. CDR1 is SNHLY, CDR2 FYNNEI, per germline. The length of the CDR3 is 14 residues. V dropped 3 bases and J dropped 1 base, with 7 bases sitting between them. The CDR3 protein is CASSDDGSGNTIYF. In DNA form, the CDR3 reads TGTGCCAGCAGTGACGACGGGTCTGGAAACACCATATATTTT.

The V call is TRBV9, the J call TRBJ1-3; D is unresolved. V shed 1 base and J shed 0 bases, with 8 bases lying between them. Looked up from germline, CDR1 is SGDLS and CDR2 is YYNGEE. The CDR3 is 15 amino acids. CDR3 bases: TGTGCCAGCAGCGTAAGAGGGTCCTCTGGAAACACCATATATTTT. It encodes CASSVRGSSGNTIYF.

CDR3 loop: CASSQAQGGTEAFF. The DNA for the CDR3 is TGTGCCAGCAGCCAAGCCCAAGGAGGCACTGAAGCTTTCTTT. The chain uses TRBV3-1 (or the pseudogene TRBV3-2) and TRBJ1-1; the D is unclear. Germline CDR1 LGHDT, CDR2 YNNKEL (reference sequence). This CDR3 spans 14 amino acids. V shed 1 base and J shed 4 bases, with 10 bases lying between them.

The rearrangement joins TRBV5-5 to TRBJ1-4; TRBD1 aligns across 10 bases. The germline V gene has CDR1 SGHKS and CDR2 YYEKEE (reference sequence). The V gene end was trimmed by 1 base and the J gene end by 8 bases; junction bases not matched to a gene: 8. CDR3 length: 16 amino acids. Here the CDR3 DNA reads TGTGCCAGCAGCTTGAGGAGACAGGGGGCTCGAGAAAAACTGTTTTTT. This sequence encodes CASSLRRQGAREKLFF.

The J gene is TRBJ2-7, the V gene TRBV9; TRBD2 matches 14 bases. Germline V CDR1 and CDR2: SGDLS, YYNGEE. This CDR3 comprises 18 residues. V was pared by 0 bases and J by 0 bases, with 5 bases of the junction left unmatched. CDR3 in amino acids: CASSVGSGTSGSSYEQYF. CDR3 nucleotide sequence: TGTGCCAGCAGCGTAGGTTCCGGGACTAGCGGGAGCTCCTACGAGCAGTACTTC.

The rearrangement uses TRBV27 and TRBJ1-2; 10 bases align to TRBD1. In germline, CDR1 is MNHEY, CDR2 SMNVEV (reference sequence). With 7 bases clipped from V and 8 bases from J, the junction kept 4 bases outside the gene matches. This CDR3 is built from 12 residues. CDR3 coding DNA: TGTGCCAGCAAGACAGGGGGCGAGGGCTACACCTTC. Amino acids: CASKTGGEGYTF.

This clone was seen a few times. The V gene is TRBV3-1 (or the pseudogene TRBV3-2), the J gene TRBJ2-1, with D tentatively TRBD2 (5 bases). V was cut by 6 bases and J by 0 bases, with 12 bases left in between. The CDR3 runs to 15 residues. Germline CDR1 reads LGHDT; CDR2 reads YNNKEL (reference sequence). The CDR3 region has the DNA TGTGCCAGCAGTCCCCTAGCAATCTCCTACAATGAGCAGTTCTTC. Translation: CASSPLAISYNEQFF.

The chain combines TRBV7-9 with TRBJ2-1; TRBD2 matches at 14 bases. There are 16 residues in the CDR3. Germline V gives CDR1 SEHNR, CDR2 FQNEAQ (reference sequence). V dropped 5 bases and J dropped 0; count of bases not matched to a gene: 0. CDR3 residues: CASSGTSGSSYNEQFF. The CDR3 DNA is TGTGCCAGCAGCGGGACTAGCGGGAGCTCCTACAATGAGCAGTTCTTC.

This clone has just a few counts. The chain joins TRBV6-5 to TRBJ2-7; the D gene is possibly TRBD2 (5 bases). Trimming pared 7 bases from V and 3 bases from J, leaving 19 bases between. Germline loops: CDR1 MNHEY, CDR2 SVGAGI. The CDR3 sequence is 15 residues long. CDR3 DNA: TGTGCCAGCACCGAAGGAGGAAGATCCTACTACGAGCAGTACTTC. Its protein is CASTEGGRSYYEQYF.